This T cell receptor beta chain appears in the sequencing data of a study of blood T cell repertoires in COVID-19. Study-level background: Sources were T cells, B-cell-depleted T cells, or PBMCs; the material itself was cDNA or gDNA.

The CDR3 is 16 residues long. Germline CDR1 reads MGHDK; CDR2 reads SYGVNS. Trimming pared 3 bases from V and 2 bases from J, leaving 13 bases between. Here immunoSEQ multiplex PCR was the method, and the copy in TCRdb shows in-frame clones only, minus some. The sample holds some 260,000 clones, approximately 80% seen once. Sequences were obtained from peripheral blood. This TCR was recovered from a man older than 75 with acute or convalescent COVID-19. The chain uses TRBV25-1 and TRBJ2-2, with D possibly TRBD1 on 5 matching bases. CDR3 region: CASSEESTVNTGELFF. The CDR3 DNA reads as TGTGCCAGCAGTGAGGAATCGACAGTAAACACCGGGGAGCTGTTTTTT.